These 29 T cell receptor beta chains came from one sample sequenced in a study of CD8 T cells in Susac syndrome. The RNA input was about 0.45 to 1 ug, and it was reverse transcribed with random hexamers. TCRdb processed the immunoSEQ multiplex PCR reads anew with MiXCR; each CDR3 protein has one entry. Counted here are 73,000 or so distinct CDR3 sequences, over 85% occurring once; the ten biggest clones make up roughly 0.39%. The specimen sequenced was CD8+ T cells from PBMCs. The receptors come from a human donor with multiple sclerosis.

This chain connects TRBV6-2 or TRBV6-3 to TRBJ2-1; D gene uncertain. Between the trimmed V and J ends, which lost 6 bases and 4 bases, there was a span of 7 bases. The CDR3 covers 12 residues. In germline, CDR1 is MNHEY, CDR2 SVGEGT. CDR3 loop: CASRLSYNEQFF. CDR3 nucleotide sequence: TGTGCCAGCAGACTCAGTTACAATGAGCAGTTCTTC.

This chain links TRBV27 with TRBJ1-6, with D possibly being TRBD1 (5 bases). The CDR3 is 13 residues long. V was clipped by 5 bases and J by 11 bases, with 13 bases between them. CDR1 MNHEY and CDR2 SMNVEV come from the germline V gene (reference sequence). The CDR3 loop is CASSTQGRPPLHF. Written as DNA, the CDR3 is TGTGCCAGCAGTACCCAGGGAAGGCCACCCCTCCACTTT.

This chain links TRBV7-9 with TRBJ2-5; TRBD2 matches 8 bases. CDR1 SEHNR and CDR2 FQNEAQ come from the germline V gene (reference sequence). The CDR3 has 16 residues. V was pared by 5 bases and J by 1 base, with 9 bases of the junction left unmatched. The CDR3, as DNA: TGTGCCAGCAGCCGGGTAGCGGGGCCTCTCCAAGAGACCCAGTACTTC. This codes for CASSRVAGPLQETQYF.

V usage is TRBV7-9 and J usage is TRBJ1-5; D is perhaps TRBD1 (6 bases). Germline lookup yields CDR1 SEHNR and CDR2 FQNEAQ (reference sequence). The CDR3 has 12 amino acids. The V gene lost 4 bases and the J gene lost 5 bases, with 6 bases spanning the gap. CDR3 nucleotide sequence: TGTGCCAGCAGCTCAGGGGATCAGCCCCAGCATTTT. Translation gives CASSSGDQPQHF. Using reference TRBV7-9 and TRBJ1-5 for the parts outside the CDR3, the full variable domain is DTGVSQNPRHKITKRGQNVTFRCDPISEHNRLYWYRQTLGQGPEFLTYFQNEAQLEKSRLLSDRFSAERPKGSFSTLEIQRTEQGDSAMYLCASSSGDQPQHFGDGTRLSIL.

In its sample, this clonotype was seen once. The V gene is TRBV4-1, the J gene TRBJ1-1, with D unclear. This CDR3 spans 14 amino acids. The V end lost 7 bases, the J end lost 4 bases, and 16 bases lay between the germline ends. Germline V gene sequence: CDR1 MGHRA, CDR2 YSYEKL. The CDR3 spells CASIPREGGTEAFF. The CDR3 nucleotides are TGCGCCAGCATCCCTCGGGAGGGAGGCACTGAAGCTTTCTTT.

The J gene is TRBJ1-1, the V gene TRBV9; unclear D gene. Germline V gives CDR1 SGDLS, CDR2 YYNGEE. CDR3 length: 12 amino acids. V lost 0 bases and J lost 6, with 6 bases in between. The CDR3: CASSVVESEAFF. The CDR3 DNA sequence: TGTGCCAGCAGCGTAGTGGAGTCTGAAGCTTTCTTT. The full variable domain, rest sourced from reference TRBV9 and TRBJ1-1, is DSGVTQTPKHLITATGQRVTLRCSPRSGDLSVYWYQQSLDQGLQFLIQYYNGEERAKGNILERFSAQQFPDLHSELNLSSLELGDSALYFCASSVVESEAFFGQGTRLTVV.

This sequence joins TRBV29-1 and TRBJ1-2; D possibly corresponds to TRBD1 (6 bases). V lost 1 base to trimming and J lost 5 bases, with 20 bases between them. This CDR3 spans 16 amino acids. CDR1 and CDR2 from the germline V gene are SQVTM and ANQGSEA. This CDR3 is CSVEAADFPRGYGYTF. CDR3 in DNA: TGCAGCGTTGAAGCGGCAGACTTTCCCAGGGGTTATGGCTACACCTTC.

The rearrangement joins TRBV5-1 to TRBJ2-5, with D perhaps TRBD2 (6 bases). Germline CDR1 and CDR2: SGHRS and YFSETQ. The CDR3 sequence is 17 residues long. V was trimmed by 1 base and J by 2 bases, leaving 18 bases between them. The chain's CDR3 is CASSLLVRQGGQETQYF. DNA of the CDR3: TGCGCCAGCAGCTTGCTGGTGAGGCAGGGAGGACAAGAGACCCAGTACTTC.

The gene calls are TRBV19 and TRBJ1-2; no clear D. Germline CDR1 is LNHDA and CDR2 is SQIVND (reference sequence). Deletions cut 4 bases from V and 5 bases from J, with 11 bases between. This CDR3 has 13 residues. CDR3 in amino acids: CASSNAATYGYTF. The CDR3 DNA is TGTGCCAGTAGTAATGCAGCTACTTATGGCTACACCTTC.

A word on this clonotype: Germline is not matched at one junction end, which may reflect a read error. J is TRBJ1-5 and V is TRBV27; D gene uncertain. CDR3 size: 14 residues. Germline V gene sequence: CDR1 MNHEY, CDR2 SMNVEV (reference sequence). The CDR3 DNA reads TGTGCCAACAGTTTAACCGCTAGCAATCAGCCCCAGCATTTT. Protein sequence: CANSLTASNQPQHF.

V usage is TRBV3-1 and J usage is TRBJ2-1; TRBD1 or TRBD2 may be the D gene (5 bases each). This CDR3 has 19 amino acids. CDR1 LGHDT and CDR2 YNNKEL come from the germline V gene (reference sequence). Trimming took 3 bases from V and 4 from J, leaving 25 bases between them. CDR3 in amino acids: CASSHNTRGFTARYNEQFF. The CDR3 DNA is TGTGCCAGCAGCCACAACACGAGGGGTTTCACGGCGAGGTACAATGAGCAGTTCTTC.

This rearrangement joins TRBV30 to TRBJ1-5; 7 bases are a match to TRBD1. J gave up 4 bases and V 2 bases, and 5 bases lay outside the gene matches. The CDR3 has 14 amino acids. Germline V gene lookup returns CDR1 GTSNPN and CDR2 SVGIG (reference sequence). The CDR3 loop reads CAWSPRDSNQPQHF. CDR3 DNA sequence: TGTGCCTGGAGTCCCCGGGACAGTAATCAGCCCCAGCATTTT.

This clonotype came up once. The chain couples TRBV6-6 to TRBJ2-1, with TRBD1 identical over 7 bases. The CDR3 totals 15 residues. V gave up 7 bases and J gave up 3 bases; unmatched junction bases: 9. Germline V gene lookup returns CDR1 MNHNY and CDR2 SVGAGI (reference sequence). In nucleotides, the CDR3 is TGTGCCAGCACCTTGGGGCAGGGGGTCTACAATGAGCAGTTCTTC. The encoded protein is CASTLGQGVYNEQFF.

The chain employs TRBV25-1 and TRBJ2-7; D tentatively reads TRBD1 or TRBD2 (5 bases each). Germline loops: CDR1 MGHDK, CDR2 SYGVNS. The CDR3 consists of 13 residues. V lost 8 bases and J lost 2, with 13 bases in between. The CDR3 DNA is TGTGCCAGCTCCCACGGGGCAACCTACGAGCAGTACTTC. Encoded protein: CASSHGATYEQYF.

This chain uses TRBV7-8 with TRBJ1-1; TRBD1 aligns across 11 bases. J gave up 6 bases and V 1 base, and 4 bases lay outside the gene matches. CDR1 and CDR2 from the germline V gene are SGHVS and FQNEAQ. CDR3 length: 15 amino acids. The CDR3 sequence: CASSLVGQGAAEAFF. The CDR3, as DNA: TGTGCCAGCAGCTTAGTAGGACAGGGGGCCGCTGAAGCTTTCTTT. Using reference TRBV7-8 and TRBJ1-1 for the parts outside the CDR3, the full variable domain is GAGVSQSPRYKVAKRGQDVALRCDPISGHVSLFWYQQALGQGPEFLTYFQNEAQLDKSGLPSDRFFAERPEGSVSTLKIQRTQQEDSAVYLCASSLVGQGAAEAFFGQGTRLTVV.

The V and J genes are TRBV13 and TRBJ1-2; D possibly corresponds to TRBD1 (6 bases). Germline CDR1 is PRHDT and CDR2 is FYEKMQ (reference sequence). The CDR3 is made up of 15 amino acids. V lost 0 bases and J lost 3, with 11 bases in between. Written as DNA, the CDR3 is TGTGCCAGCAGCTTAGGGACAGGTGGGGACTATGGCTACACCTTC. It codes for CASSLGTGGDYGYTF.

V is TRBV6-2 or TRBV6-3 and J is TRBJ2-5; D gene unclear. Germline V gene data show CDR1 as MNHEY and CDR2 as SVGEGT. V lost 2 bases, J lost 5 bases, and 12 bases lay in between. The CDR3 loop spans 14 amino acids. The CDR3 sequence is CASSYVLPPETQYF. In nucleotides, the CDR3 is TGTGCCAGCAGTTACGTACTCCCCCCGGAGACCCAGTACTTC.

The chain links TRBV15 to TRBJ2-7; either TRBD1 or TRBD2 may supply D (5 bases each). This CDR3 contains 15 residues. Trimming stripped 0 bases from V and 2 bases from J, with 11 bases between. Per germline, CDR1 LNHNV and CDR2 YYDKDF (reference sequence). The CDR3 sequence: CATSRDGDGPYEQYF. The CDR3 DNA is TGTGCCACCAGCAGAGATGGGGACGGCCCCTACGAGCAGTACTTC.

The chain uses TRBV2 and TRBJ2-3; D is perhaps TRBD2 (5 bases). Per the germline V gene, CDR1 is SNHLY and CDR2 is FYNNEI. Between the trimmed V and J ends, which lost 3 bases and 4 bases, there was a span of 8 bases. This CDR3 has 13 residues. CDR3 bases: TGTGCCAGCAGTGACGGACTCTCAGATACGCAGTATTTT. Amino acids: CASSDGLSDTQYF. The full variable domain, its missing parts supplied by reference TRBV2 and TRBJ2-3, is EPEVTQTPSHQVTQMGQEVILRCVPISNHLYFYWYRQILGQKVEFLVSFYNNEISEKSEIFDDQFSVERPDGSNFTLKIRSTKLEDSAMYFCASSDGLSDTQYFGPGTRLTVL.

The V gene is TRBV20-1, the J gene TRBJ2-7; TRBD2 matches at 7 bases. This CDR3 has 15 amino acids. Germline lookup yields CDR1 DFQATT and CDR2 SNEGSKA (reference sequence). The V and J ends lost 1 base and 3 bases, in that order; junction bases with no gene match: 9. The CDR3 DNA follows: TGCAGTGCTAGAGCTTCAGGGACTAATCACTACGAGCAGTACTTC. As protein: CSARASGTNHYEQYF.

The chain employs TRBV3-1 and TRBJ1-6; perhaps TRBD1 as D (5 bases). Per germline, CDR1 LGHDT and CDR2 YNNKEL (reference sequence). CDR3 length equals 16 residues. The V and J ends lost 3 bases and 7 bases respectively, with 16 bases between them. CDR3 residues: CASSQGRRLANSPLHF. In nucleotides, the CDR3 is TGTGCCAGCAGCCAGGGGCGCCGTCTGGCCAATTCACCCCTCCACTTT.

The V gene is TRBV15, the J gene TRBJ2-2; 13 bases match TRBD2. V shed 4 bases and J 5 bases; nucleotides not matched to a gene: 13. Germline CDR1 and CDR2: LNHNV and YYDKDF (reference sequence). There are 19 residues in the CDR3. The CDR3 is CATSTYGTSGRAYTGELFF. CDR3 DNA: TGTGCCACCAGCACCTACGGAACTAGCGGGAGGGCCTATACCGGGGAGCTGTTTTTT. Combining the CDR3 with reference TRBV15 and TRBJ2-2 gives the whole variable domain DAMVIQNPRYQVTQFGKPVTLSCSQTLNHNVMYWYQQKSSQAPKLLFHYYDKDFNNEADTPDNFQSRRPNTSFCFLDIRSPGLGDTAMYLCATSTYGTSGRAYTGELFFGEGSRLTVL.

The chain recombines TRBV28 with TRBJ2-7; D not resolved. This CDR3 is 11 amino acids long. Germline V gene data show CDR1 as MDHEN and CDR2 as SYDVKM. The V end was cut by 6 bases, the J end by 6 bases, with 9 bases between. DNA of the CDR3: TGTGCCAGCAGCTCGGTGTTCGAGCAGTACTTC. Translation: CASSSVFEQYF. Full variable domain (rest looked up from reference TRBV28 and TRBJ2-7): DVKVTQSSRYLVKRTGEKVFLECVQDMDHENMFWYRQDPGLGLRLIYFSYDVKMKEKGDIPEGYSVSREKKERFSLILESASTNQTSMYLCASSSVFEQYFGPGTRLTVT.

This rearrangement joins TRBV2 to TRBJ1-1; no reliable D call. Trimming shortened V by 8 bases and J by 5 bases, and 21 bases separated the two germline ends. CDR1 SNHLY and CDR2 FYNNEI come from the germline V gene. This CDR3 is 15 amino acids long. The CDR3 region is CASAVPAWDWTEAFF. As DNA, the CDR3 is TGTGCCAGCGCAGTGCCAGCATGGGATTGGACTGAAGCTTTCTTT.

The genes are TRBV11-2 and TRBJ1-2; D is unresolved. CDR3 size: 13 residues. Trimming cost V 5 bases and J 6 bases, with 13 bases left between them. Germline assignment: CDR1 SGHAT and CDR2 FQNNGV. The chain's CDR3 is CASSVSPTNGYTF. CDR3 sequence (DNA): TGTGCCAGCAGCGTCTCCCCAACAAATGGCTACACCTTC.

The J gene is TRBJ2-1, the V gene TRBV12-5; D possibly corresponds to TRBD2 (6 bases). This CDR3 is built from 16 residues. Per germline, CDR1 LGHNT and CDR2 FRNRAP. Trimming took 2 bases from V and 9 from J, leaving 20 bases between them. The CDR3 is CASGLTGGTGQVEQFF. The CDR3 bases are TGTGCTAGTGGTTTGACCGGAGGGACGGGTCAAGTTGAGCAGTTCTTC.

CDR3: CASSYRTGELFF. The DNA of the CDR3 is TGTGCCAGCAGTTACCGGACCGGGGAGCTGTTTTTT. The chain recombines TRBV6-2 or TRBV6-3 with TRBJ2-2; D is uncertain. The germline CDR1 and CDR2 sequences are MNHEY and SVGEGT. V was pared by 2 bases and J by 5 bases, with 3 bases between. The CDR3 loop spans 12 amino acids.

This clonotype showed up just once. The V call is TRBV7-9, the J call TRBJ2-7; 7 bases are shared with TRBD2. J gave up 2 bases and V 5 bases, and 6 bases lay outside the gene matches. The CDR3 length is 14 residues. Germline CDR1 SEHNR, CDR2 FQNEAQ (reference sequence). CDR3: CASSNQRETYEQYF. For the CDR3, the DNA is TGTGCCAGCAGCAACCAGCGGGAAACCTACGAGCAGTACTTC.

V is TRBV6-5 and J is TRBJ2-5; 7 bases are a match to TRBD2. Germline lookup yields CDR1 MNHEY and CDR2 SVGAGI. Trimming cost V 6 bases and J 5 bases; bases outside gene matches: 9. This CDR3 is built from 14 residues. This CDR3 is CASRDLTSRETQYF. The CDR3 DNA reads TGTGCCAGCAGGGACCTGACTAGCCGGGAGACCCAGTACTTC.